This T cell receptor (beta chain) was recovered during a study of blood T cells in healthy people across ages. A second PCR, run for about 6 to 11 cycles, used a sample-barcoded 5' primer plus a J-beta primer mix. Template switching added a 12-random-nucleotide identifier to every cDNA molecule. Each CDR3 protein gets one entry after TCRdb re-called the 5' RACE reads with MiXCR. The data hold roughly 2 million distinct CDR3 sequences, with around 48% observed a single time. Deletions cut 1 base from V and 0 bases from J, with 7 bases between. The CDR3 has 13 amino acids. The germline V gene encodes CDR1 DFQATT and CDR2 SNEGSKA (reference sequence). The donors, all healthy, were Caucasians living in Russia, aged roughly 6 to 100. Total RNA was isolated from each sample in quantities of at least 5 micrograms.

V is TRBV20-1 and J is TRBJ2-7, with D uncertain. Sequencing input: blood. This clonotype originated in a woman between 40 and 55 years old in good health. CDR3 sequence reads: CSARAGPSYEQYF. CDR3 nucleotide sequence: TGCAGTGCTAGAGCCGGGCCCTCCTACGAGCAGTACTTC.